This record looks at one T cell receptor (beta chain) sequence and its context. Its antigen is currently unknown. It was RNA transcripts that yielded the amplified TCR beta CDR3 regions. The HTBI primer set drove a first-round RT-PCR of the TCR CDR3. MiXCR, run by TCRdb on the multiplex PCR reads, gives a single entry per CDR3 protein. Seen here are fewer than 850,000 distinct CDR3 sequences, roughly 17% observed once, and the top ten hold roughly a sixth. This sample was taken from a study of T cells in Graves' hyperthyroidism and ophthalmopathy. The germline V and J ends were trimmed by 8 bases and 1 base, with 8 bases remaining between them. CDR3 length: 12 residues. Germline CDR1 and CDR2: LGHDT and YNNKEL (reference sequence). Study outcomes and limitations: Ophthalmopathy was predicted by the model a median of approximately 6.6 months ahead of onset.

This sample holds PBMCs from less than 13 ml fresh peripheral blood. The TCR comes from a man aged 45 to 65 with Graves' hyperthyroidism. The material sequenced was blood. The chain couples TRBV3-1 to TRBJ1-1; D gene uncertain. The DNA for the CDR3 is TGTGCCAGCGGCTCAGGGAACACTGAAGCTTTCTTT. It translates to CASGSGNTEAFF.